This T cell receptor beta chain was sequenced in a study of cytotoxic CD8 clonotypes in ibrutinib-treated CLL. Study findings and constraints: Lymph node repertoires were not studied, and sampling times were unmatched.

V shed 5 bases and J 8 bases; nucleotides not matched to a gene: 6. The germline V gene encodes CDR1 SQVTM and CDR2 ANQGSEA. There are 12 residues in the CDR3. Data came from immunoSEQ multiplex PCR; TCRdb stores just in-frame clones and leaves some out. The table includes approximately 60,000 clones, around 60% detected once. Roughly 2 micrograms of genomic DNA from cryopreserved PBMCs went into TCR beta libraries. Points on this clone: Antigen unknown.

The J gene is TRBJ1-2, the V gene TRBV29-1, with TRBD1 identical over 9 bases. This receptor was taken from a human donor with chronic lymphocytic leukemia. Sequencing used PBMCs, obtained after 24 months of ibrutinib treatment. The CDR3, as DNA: TGCAGCGTTTCCCGGACAGGGGAGGGCTACACCTTC. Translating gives CSVSRTGEGYTF.